Shown below are 32 T cell receptor beta chains from a single sample sequenced in a study of T-cell memory formation after mild COVID-19. TCRdb redid the calling of the 5' RACE reads with MiXCR, one entry per CDR3 protein. The sample consists of about 350,000 distinct CDR3 sequences, roughly 15% of them appearing once. The sample consisted of PBMCs or a T cell subset sorted from them (not recorded which). Source of these receptors: a man between 18 and 35 years old who had mild COVID-19 (a few samples of this study predate the infection). Cell type and time point are not known.

The chain couples TRBV2 to TRBJ2-1; 11 bases match TRBD2. This CDR3 has 17 residues. Germline V CDR1 and CDR2: SNHLY, FYNNEI. Trimming took 3 bases from V and 0 from J; bases not matched to a gene: 4. Written as DNA, the CDR3 is TGTGCCAGCAGTGAGGCTAGCGGGGGGCGCTCCTACAATGAGCAGTTCTTC. This gives the protein CASSEASGGRSYNEQFF.

The chain uses TRBV19 and TRBJ2-7, with TRBD1 identical over 11 bases. Germline V gene lookup returns CDR1 LNHDA and CDR2 SQIVND (reference sequence). The CDR3 contains 17 residues. The V gene end was trimmed by 3 bases and the J gene end by 4 bases; junction bases not matched to a gene: 11. The CDR3 nucleotides are TGTGCCAGTAGTATGGGGGTCCCCGGACAGGGGGCTTACGAGCAGTACTTC. It is translated as CASSMGVPGQGAYEQYF.

This rearrangement joins TRBV7-3 to TRBJ1-1, with 7 bases fitting TRBD1. The V and J ends lost 5 bases and 3 bases, in that order; junction bases with no gene match: 6. The CDR3 loop spans 14 amino acids. The germline CDR1 and CDR2 sequences are SGHTA and FQGTGA. The CDR3 loop is CASSQGGIDTEAFF. For the CDR3, the DNA is TGTGCCAGCAGCCAGGGGGGGATAGACACTGAAGCTTTCTTT.

The rearrangement uses TRBV5-1 and TRBJ1-1, with D possibly being TRBD1 (5 bases). CDR1 SGHRS and CDR2 YFSETQ come from the germline V gene. The ends were cut back, 0 bases at V and 3 bases at J, with 9 bases in the middle. The CDR3 spans 14 residues. The CDR3 sequence is CASSLEARDTEAFF. The CDR3 nucleotides read TGCGCCAGCAGCTTGGAGGCCAGGGACACTGAAGCTTTCTTT.

The rearrangement links TRBV6-1 to TRBJ2-5, with unresolved D. Germline-derived CDR1 and CDR2 are MNHNS and SASEGT. V was trimmed by 2 bases and J by 2 bases, leaving 6 bases between them. The length of the CDR3 is 13 residues. CDR3 protein: CASSEIQQETQYF. The CDR3 DNA follows: TGTGCCAGCAGTGAAATACAGCAAGAGACCCAGTACTTC.

This clonotype was seen many times. DNA of the CDR3: TGTGCCAGCAGTTCCCACCGACAGGTGGTAGCCGGCTACACCTTC. This codes for CASSSHRQVVAGYTF. This rearrangement joins TRBV12-3 or TRBV12-4 to TRBJ1-2; the D gene is possibly TRBD1 (6 bases). This CDR3 is 15 amino acids long. The germline V and J ends were trimmed by 4 bases and 8 bases, with 20 bases remaining between them.

This clonotype was picked up many times. The V gene is TRBV27, the J gene TRBJ1-6; D remains ambiguous. Germline CDR1 is MNHEY and CDR2 is SMNVEV (reference sequence). Trimming stripped 4 bases from V and 0 bases from J, with 10 bases between. The CDR3 spans 16 residues. Here the CDR3 DNA reads TGTGCCAGCAGTTCCCGGGGAAGCTCCTATAATTCACCCCTCCACTTT. It yields the protein CASSSRGSSYNSPLHF.

This clonotype was observed a handful of times. V gene TRBV4-3 combines with J gene TRBJ2-5; TRBD2 matches 13 bases. With V trimmed by 1 base and J by 3 bases, 8 bases remained unmatched. The CDR3 is 18 residues long. The germline CDR1 and CDR2 sequences are LGHNA and YSLEER. CDR3 amino acids: CASSQGSGGTSGEETQYF. The CDR3 region has the DNA TGCGCCAGCAGCCAAGGGTCGGGGGGGACTAGCGGGGAAGAGACCCAGTACTTC.

The chain uses TRBV7-2 and TRBJ2-5, with 8 bases identical to TRBD2. J lost 5 bases, V lost 5 bases, and 7 bases had no gene match. The V gene's germline CDR1 is SGHTA and CDR2 FQGNSA. The CDR3 is 14 amino acids. The CDR3 loop reads CASSPAAGVETQYF. The CDR3 coding sequence is TGTGCCAGCAGCCCCGCAGCGGGGGTCGAGACCCAGTACTTC.

The rearrangement links TRBV2 to TRBJ1-5; D call uncertain. The CDR3 totals 15 residues. Germline values: CDR1 SNHLY, CDR2 FYNNEI. Trimming left V 2 bases short and J 0 bases short, with 8 bases between. The CDR3 is CASSEWTTSNQPQHF. The CDR3, as DNA: TGTGCCAGCAGTGAATGGACTACTAGCAATCAGCCCCAGCATTTT.

This clonotype was observed a few times. V usage is TRBV4-3 and J usage is TRBJ2-7; possibly TRBD1 or TRBD2 for D (5 bases each). The germline V gene encodes CDR1 LGHNA and CDR2 YSLEER. The CDR3 consists of 17 residues. Trimming shortened V by 1 base and J by 2 bases, and 18 bases separated the two germline ends. For the CDR3, the DNA is TGCGCCAGCAGCCAAGGCGGAGAGAGGGGTTGGACCTACGAGCAGTACGTC. Amino acids: CASSQGGERGWTYEQYV.

The rearrangement joins TRBV12-3 or TRBV12-4 to TRBJ1-6; the D is unclear. The CDR3 sequence is 14 residues long. V was cut by 6 bases and J by 0 bases, with 6 bases left in between. CDR3 sequence: CASRASSYNSPLHF. CDR3 DNA sequence: TGTGCCAGCAGAGCTAGCTCCTATAATTCACCCCTCCACTTT.

This chain joins TRBV20-1 and TRBJ2-3, with a tentative D call TRBD2 (5 bases). Germline V lookup: CDR1 DFQATT, CDR2 SNEGSKA (reference sequence). Trimming took 6 bases from V and 5 from J, leaving 12 bases between them. This CDR3 spans 12 amino acids. CDR3 DNA: TGCAGTGCCACGGCGGGTGGAGATACGCAGTATTTT. Amino acids: CSATAGGDTQYF.

This clonotype occurred a few times. Being one base from a much bigger clone, this may be a read error. This sequence joins TRBV20-1 and TRBJ2-6; D gene ambiguous. This CDR3 is built from 13 residues. Germline V gives CDR1 DFQATT, CDR2 SNEGSKA (reference sequence). Trimming stripped 2 bases from V and 0 bases from J, with 2 bases between. The CDR3 is CSARISGANVLTF. CDR3 nucleotide sequence: TGCAGTGCTAGAATCTCTGGGGCCAACGTCCTGACTTTC.

The chain uses TRBV11-3 and TRBJ2-1, with D tentatively TRBD1 (6 bases). The CDR3 consists of 15 residues. CDR1 and CDR2 (germline): SGHNT, YENEEA. V shed 0 bases and J shed 8 bases, with 14 bases lying between them. The chain's CDR3 is CASSLDLRGKDEQFF. For the CDR3, the DNA is TGTGCCAGCAGCTTAGATCTTAGGGGGAAGGATGAGCAGTTCTTC. The complete variable domain, with remaining parts taken from reference TRBV11-3 and TRBJ2-1, reads EAGVVQSPRYKIIEKKQPVAFWCNPISGHNTLYWYLQNLGQGPELLIRYENEEAVDDSQLPKDRFSAERLKGVDSTLKIQPAELGDSAVYLCASSLDLRGKDEQFFGPGTRLTVL.

The chain links TRBV11-2 to TRBJ2-5; D ambiguous. Trimming removed 5 bases from V and 9 bases from J, with 19 bases in between. CDR3 length: 14 amino acids. The germline gives CDR1 SGHAT, CDR2 FQNNGV. CDR3 bases: TGTGCCAGCAGCCCCGAGAGGTTTATGGTGGCCCAGTACTTC. It is translated as CASSPERFMVAQYF.

This chain connects TRBV7-3 to TRBJ2-5; possibly TRBD2 for D (7 bases). CDR3 length: 15 amino acids. The germline V and J ends were trimmed by 2 bases and 5 bases, with 15 bases remaining between them. Germline V gene lookup returns CDR1 SGHTA and CDR2 FQGTGA. CDR3 in DNA: TGTGCCAGCAGCTTAGTAGGTGGGGGGGCCGAGACCCAGTACTTC. The encoded protein is CASSLVGGGAETQYF.

The J gene is TRBJ1-1, the V gene TRBV3-1; D unclear. This CDR3 comprises 14 residues. Trimming removed 0 bases from V and 0 bases from J, with 5 bases in between. The germline V gene has CDR1 LGHDT and CDR2 YNNKEL (reference sequence). Here the CDR3 reads CASSQDKMNTEAFF. CDR3 nucleotides: TGTGCCAGCAGCCAAGATAAAATGAACACTGAAGCTTTCTTT.

Here the CDR3 DNA reads TGCAGCGTTGATGGGACAGGTGGAACGGGGGCTTTCTTT. Translation gives CSVDGTGGTGAFF. The V and J genes are TRBV29-1 and TRBJ1-1, with 8 bases fitting TRBD1. The CDR3 length is 13 residues. Germline assignment: CDR1 SQVTM and CDR2 ANQGSEA. V shed 3 bases, J shed 11 bases, and the junction held 11 bases outside the gene matches. Supplemented by reference TRBV29-1 and TRBJ1-1, the full variable domain reads SAVISQKPSRDICQRGTSLTIQCQVDSQVTMMFWYRQQPGQSLTLIATANQGSEATYESGFVIDKFPISRPNLTFSTLTVSNMSPEDSSIYLCSVDGTGGTGAFFGQGTRLTVV.

This chain links TRBV7-2 with TRBJ2-7; TRBD2 agrees at 7 bases. Losses at the gene ends were 1 base for V and 5 bases for J; bases not matched to a gene: 8. The CDR3 is 15 amino acids. Germline loops: CDR1 SGHTA, CDR2 FQGNSA. CDR3 sequence reads: CASSLGPGEGHEQYF. DNA for the CDR3: TGTGCCAGCAGCTTAGGTCCGGGGGAGGGCCACGAGCAGTACTTC.

The CDR3 region is CASSLSIGNTIYF. The CDR3, as DNA: TGTGCCAGCAGTTTATCCATTGGAAACACCATATATTTT. The chain carries TRBV12-3 or TRBV12-4 and TRBJ1-3; no definite D call. The length of the CDR3 is 13 residues. V lost 2 bases to trimming and J lost 3 bases, with 5 bases between them.

In this sample, this clonotype turned up many times. The rearrangement joins TRBV5-5 to TRBJ2-1; 7 bases fit TRBD2. V trimming: 2 bases; J trimming: 0 bases; junction bases outside the gene matches: 2. This CDR3 is built from 15 residues. Germline V gene data show CDR1 as SGHKS and CDR2 as YYEKEE (reference sequence). This CDR3 is CASSFGGSSYNEQFF. Here the CDR3 DNA reads TGTGCCAGCAGCTTCGGGGGGAGCTCCTACAATGAGCAGTTCTTC.

The rearrangement links TRBV10-3 to TRBJ2-3; 7 bases are a match to TRBD2. The J segment lost 0 bases and the V segment lost 6 bases, leaving 6 bases of the junction unmatched. This CDR3 region has 15 residues. Per germline, CDR1 ENHRY and CDR2 SYGVKD. The CDR3: CAIRTTSQSTDTQYF. Here the CDR3 DNA reads TGTGCCATCAGAACGACTAGCCAGAGCACAGATACGCAGTATTTT.

This clonotype was seen more than once but under ten times. V usage is TRBV10-3 and J usage is TRBJ2-1; weak D call: TRBD1 (6 bases). The V and J ends lost 9 bases and 7 bases respectively, with 19 bases between them. The CDR3 covers 14 residues. The germline CDR1 and CDR2 sequences are ENHRY and SYGVKD. CDR3 nucleotides: TGTGCCATATCGAACAGGGAGATCAGGAATGAGCAGTTCTTC. This sequence encodes CAISNREIRNEQFF.

V is TRBV12-3 or TRBV12-4 and J is TRBJ1-2, with D possibly matching TRBD1 (5 bases). V shed 5 bases and J shed 4 bases, with 8 bases lying between them. This CDR3 contains 12 residues. The CDR3 DNA sequence: TGTGCCAGCAGTGCGACAGCCTATGGCTACACCTTC. Translating it yields CASSATAYGYTF.

This clonotype was detected many times. The rearrangement uses TRBV25-1 and TRBJ2-3; D is possibly TRBD1 or TRBD2 (7 bases each). The CDR3 runs to 16 residues. Trimming removed 3 bases at V and 6 bases at J, with 19 bases between. Looked up from germline, CDR1 is MGHDK and CDR2 is SYGVNS. The CDR3 coding sequence is TGTGCCAGCAGTGACCCCGGGACAGCGGGGTCGGATACGCAGTATTTT. Translated, it gives CASSDPGTAGSDTQYF.

This clonotype occurred many times. The V and J genes are TRBV11-3 and TRBJ2-2; perhaps TRBD2 as D (5 bases). The CDR3 runs to 15 residues. CDR1 and CDR2 (germline): SGHNT, YENEEA. Trimming stripped 5 bases from V and 7 bases from J, with 17 bases between. CDR3 amino acids: CASSPSPRAGGELFF. DNA of the CDR3: TGTGCCAGCAGCCCCTCCCCGAGGGCCGGCGGGGAGCTGTTTTTT.

This clonotype was recorded a few times. The rearrangement joins TRBV5-1 to TRBJ1-4, with 8 nucleotides matching TRBD1. V lost 3 bases, J lost 8 bases, and 6 bases stayed unmatched. Germline V gene lookup returns CDR1 SGHRS and CDR2 YFSETQ. This CDR3 contains 14 residues. CDR3 loop: CASSSDRAGEKLFF. Here the CDR3 DNA reads TGCGCCAGCAGCTCGGACAGGGCTGGGGAAAAACTGTTTTTT.

This clonotype was seen a few times. CDR3 in amino acids: CASLSREDTQYF. The CDR3 nucleotides are TGTGCCAGTCTTTCCAGGGAAGATACGCAGTATTTT. The chain uses TRBV3-2 and TRBJ2-3; the table's D call of TRBD1 was not tested on the DNA. TRBV3-2 constitutes a pseudogene. The CDR3 sequence is 12 residues long.

This clonotype was seen a few times. This chain joins TRBV7-9 and TRBJ1-1; 7 bases are shared with TRBD1. This CDR3 is 15 amino acids long. Germline V gene lookup returns CDR1 SEHNR and CDR2 FQNEAQ (reference sequence). Germline trimming cut 5 bases from V and 0 bases from J; bases unmatched to any gene: 6. CDR3 sequence: CASSKDRVLNTEAFF. The CDR3 nucleotides are TGTGCCAGCAGCAAAGACAGGGTTCTGAACACTGAAGCTTTCTTT.

The rearrangement links TRBV7-2 to TRBJ2-1; 9 bases match TRBD2. CDR3 length: 16 amino acids. Germline CDR1 is SGHTA and CDR2 is FQGNSA. Losses at the gene ends were 5 bases for V and 7 bases for J; bases not matched to a gene: 12. This CDR3 reads CASSQRGSGGRNEQFF. The CDR3 DNA is TGTGCCAGCAGCCAAAGGGGTAGCGGGGGTAGGAATGAGCAGTTCTTC.

V usage is TRBV2 and J usage is TRBJ1-1, with TRBD1 as a possible D gene (6 bases). The germline V gene has CDR1 SNHLY and CDR2 FYNNEI. The length of the CDR3 is 13 residues. Trimming cost V 9 bases and J 4 bases, with 15 bases left between them. The CDR3 protein is CASRGGPSTEAFF. CDR3 in DNA: TGTGCCAGTCGTGGGGGCCCAAGCACTGAAGCTTTCTTT.